What follows is one TCR beta chain and its context. Trimming took off 2 bases at V and 1 base at J, with 6 bases between the two ends. Germline values: CDR1 SGHDT, CDR2 YYEEEE. The CDR3 runs 13 residues. This specimen belongs to a study of blood T cell repertoires in COVID-19. Turning to the study itself: COVID-19 samples from acute and convalescent phases originated in the United States, Italy and Spain. T cells, B-cell-depleted T cells, or PBMCs supplied cDNA or gDNA.

Libraries were prepared by immunoSEQ multiplex PCR; TCRdb keeps only in-frame clonotypes and omits some of them. The table records 53,000 or so clones, about 90% of them present only once. This TCR came from a man of 80 years or more with acute or convalescent COVID-19. The chain couples TRBV5-6 to TRBJ1-1; D remains unclear. What was sequenced was peripheral blood. In nucleotides, the CDR3 is TGTGCCAGCAGCTTCTATCGGAACACTGAAGCTTTCTTT. Its protein is CASSFYRNTEAFF. The variable domain in full, completed from reference TRBV5-6 and TRBJ1-1, reads DAGVTQSPTHLIKTRGQQVTLRCSPKSGHDTVSWYQQALGQGPQFIFQYYEEEERQRGNFPDRFSGHQFPNYSSELNVNALLLGDSALYLCASSFYRNTEAFFGQGTRLTVV.